The 2 T cell receptor beta chains reported below all come from one sample, sequenced in a study of T cell repertoires in ileal Crohn's disease (dated by TCRdb to the late 2010s). Libraries came from the immunoSEQ multiplex PCR assay. TCRdb limited this immuneACCESS table to in-frame rearrangements with V and J called. A share of clones is missing; checked studies link under half to unresolved V genes, and the rest is unexplained. The sample records about 62,000 clones, around nine tenths of which are singletons. Together, the top ten hold under 2.5% of the sample. The time point label on this specimen signifies: neoterminal ileum biopsy at postoperative endoscopy, about 6 months after surgery. Material: ileal tissue. These TCRs come from an adult with Crohn's disease.

The chain employs TRBV19 and TRBJ2-7, with TRBD1 as a possible D gene (5 bases). V was pared by 3 bases and J by 5 bases, with 8 bases between. CDR3 length equals 12 residues. From germline, CDR1 is LNHDA and CDR2 SQIVND (reference sequence). CDR3 nucleotides: TGTGCCAGTAGTATCAGCAGGGACGAGCAGTACTTC. Translating it yields CASSISRDEQYF.

This chain uses TRBV28 with TRBJ1-5; 11 bases fit TRBD1. Losses at the gene ends were 6 bases for V and 6 bases for J; bases not matched to a gene: 7. The length of the CDR3 is 15 residues. Germline V gives CDR1 MDHEN, CDR2 SYDVKM. Here the CDR3 DNA reads TGTGCCAGCAGCCGTAGGACAGGGGGCGGTCAGCCCCAGCATTTT. It yields the protein CASSRRTGGGQPQHF.